This paragraph reports one T cell receptor (beta chain). Which antigen it targets is not known. Nothing much larger sits one base from this clone, and base qualities are not available. The 35 to 40 donors, aged about 6 to 95 years, were systemically healthy Caucasian individuals from Russia. Each donor gave 8 to 10 milliliters of peripheral blood, collected into EDTA-treated Vacutainer tubes. Ficoll-Paque density-gradient centrifugation was used to isolate PBMCs, with at least 6 million obtained per sample. Trizol reagent was used to extract total RNA from PBMCs, with at least 5.5 micrograms per sample. The percentages of naive CD45RAhigh/CD27high T cells were determined by flow cytometry on a PBMC aliquot from every donor. This sample was taken from a study of blood T cells in healthy people across ages (dated by TCRdb to about 2015). In terms of the full investigation: In model experiments, template switching captured about one uniquely barcoded TCR beta cDNA molecule for every two T cells. Four age groups were formed from the donors: young (average approximately 15 years), middle-aged (around 39), aged (under 70) and long-lived (82). Using the same blood draw, the study looked at two additional independent replicas of 1 million unique cDNA reads for two donors, one aged 18 to 30 and the other aged 80 or older. To track age-related changes in TCR beta repertoire diversity, the study relied on deep sequencing normalized with unique cDNA molecular identifiers. To avoid experimental bias, donors of different ages were distributed randomly across sequencing lanes.

The germline V gene gives CDR1 as SNHLY and CDR2 as FYNNEI. Relative to germline, V is 6 bases shorter and J is 0 bases shorter, with 12 bases between their ends. The CDR3, from cysteine to phenylalanine, totals 15 residues. The kept DNA is CDR3 alone, 45 bases in frame from the first base. The research as a whole found: Observed TCR beta diversity per million T cells fell roughly linearly with age, and a significant reduction was already apparent by age roughly 40. Bulk unsorted PBMC profiling prevented conclusive comparison of naive and antigen-experienced compartments. Compared with the aged group, the long-lived group had more naive CD4+ T cells, fewer expanded clones and increased TCR diversity, a pattern suggesting age selection. Estimates of total diversity based on one million sequenced T cells were regarded as lower bounds and as underestimates. A strong correlation was found between observed TCR beta diversity and the percentage of naive T cells measured by flow cytometry. Because the CMV infection status of the donors was unknown, age-related changes in expanded clonotypes may potentially have been confounded.

The method was 5' RACE. Sequenced on an Illumina HiSeq 2500. The second PCR ran for about 6 to 12 cycles and used a J-beta primer mix along with a sample-barcoded 5' primer. A template-switch 5' adaptor carrying 12 random nucleotides introduced a unique molecular identifier onto each TCR beta cDNA molecule. Each sample yielded at least 2.5 million CDR3-containing paired-end reads. The Mint cDNA synthesis kit, primed by a TRBC-specific oligonucleotide, was used to synthesize first-strand cDNA from all RNA. After uracil-DNA glycosylase treatment, a first 18-cycle PCR used universal primers M1SS and BC2_uni_R on all cDNA. As for the original processing: For normalization, 1 million high-quality reads were randomly selected from each sample, with every read carrying a distinct molecular identifier. Instead of being binned into consensus sequences, reads that shared molecular identifiers were thrown out. MiTCR, set to a Q25 quality threshold and the strictest error-elimination algorithm, was used for CDR3 identification, clonotype clustering and error correction. A nonparametric unseen species model with Euler transformation was used to estimate a lower bound on total TCR beta diversity. The public reads were reprocessed in TCRdb via fastp at Q25 and MiXCR, keeping in-frame beta chains. Records with the same CDR3 protein are collapsed into one entry carrying the most frequent genes and DNA. The V and J calls reflect TCRdb's pipeline rather than the authors' work. For this sample the table gives about 640,000 distinct CDR3 sequences, of which approximately 30% were detected only once. Less than 20% of the sample is taken by the ten largest.

This sequence originates from an elderly woman in good health. The chain uses TRBV2 and TRBJ2-1; a weak D assignment points to TRBD2 (6 bases agree). Material for sequencing was blood. The CDR3 reads as follows: CASRLARSSYNEQFF. The DNA sequence follows: TGTGCCAGCAGGCTAGCGAGGAGCTCCTACAATGAGCAGTTCTTC.